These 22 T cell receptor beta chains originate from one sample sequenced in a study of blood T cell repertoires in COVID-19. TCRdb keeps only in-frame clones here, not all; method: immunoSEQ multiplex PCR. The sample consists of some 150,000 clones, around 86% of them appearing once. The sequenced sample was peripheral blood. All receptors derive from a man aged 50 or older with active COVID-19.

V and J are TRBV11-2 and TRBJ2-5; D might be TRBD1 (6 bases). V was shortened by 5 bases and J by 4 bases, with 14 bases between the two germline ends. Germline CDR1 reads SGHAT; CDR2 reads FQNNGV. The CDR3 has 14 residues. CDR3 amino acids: CASSTGTPAETQYF. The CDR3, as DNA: TGTGCCAGCAGCACCGGGACACCCGCAGAGACCCAGTACTTC.

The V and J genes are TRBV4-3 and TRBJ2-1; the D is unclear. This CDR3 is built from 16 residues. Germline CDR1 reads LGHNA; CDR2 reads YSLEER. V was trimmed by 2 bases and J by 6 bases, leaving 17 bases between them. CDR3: CASSQRLWATGNEQFF. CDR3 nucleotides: TGCGCCAGCAGCCAACGATTATGGGCGACCGGCAATGAGCAGTTCTTC.

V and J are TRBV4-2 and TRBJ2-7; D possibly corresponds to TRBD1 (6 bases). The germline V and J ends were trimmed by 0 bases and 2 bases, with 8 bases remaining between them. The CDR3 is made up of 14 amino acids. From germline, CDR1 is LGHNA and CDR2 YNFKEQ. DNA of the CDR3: TGTGCCAGCAGCCAAGATCAGGGGCCCTACGAGCAGTACTTC. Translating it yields CASSQDQGPYEQYF.

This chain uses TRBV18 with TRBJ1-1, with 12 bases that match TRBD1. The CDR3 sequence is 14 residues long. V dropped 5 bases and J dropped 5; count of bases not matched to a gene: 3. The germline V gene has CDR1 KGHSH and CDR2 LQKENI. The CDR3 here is CASSTGQGATEAFF. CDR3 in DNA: TGTGCCAGCTCAACGGGACAGGGGGCGACTGAAGCTTTCTTT.

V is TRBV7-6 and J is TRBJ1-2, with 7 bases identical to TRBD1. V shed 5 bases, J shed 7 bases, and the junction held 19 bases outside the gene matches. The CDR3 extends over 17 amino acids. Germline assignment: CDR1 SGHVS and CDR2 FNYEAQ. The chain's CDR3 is CASSPQGGAGNVAGYTF. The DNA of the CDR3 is TGTGCCAGCAGCCCCCAGGGGGGAGCGGGCAATGTGGCTGGCTACACCTTC.

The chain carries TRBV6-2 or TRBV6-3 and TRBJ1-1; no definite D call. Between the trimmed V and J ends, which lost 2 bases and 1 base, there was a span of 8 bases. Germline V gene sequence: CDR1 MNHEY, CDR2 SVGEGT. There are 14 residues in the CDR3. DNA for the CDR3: TGTGCCAGCAGTTACCCTAAACCGAACACTGAAGCTTTCTTT. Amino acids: CASSYPKPNTEAFF.

The CDR3 DNA follows: TGTGCCAGCAGTTTAGGACAGGGTTACGAGCAGTACTTC. This encodes CASSLGQGYEQYF. This sequence joins TRBV6-2 or TRBV6-3 and TRBJ2-7, with TRBD1 identical over 8 bases. The CDR3 runs to 13 residues. Germline CDR1 and CDR2: MNHEY and SVGEGT. V was pared by 4 bases and J by 4 bases, with 3 bases of the junction left unmatched.

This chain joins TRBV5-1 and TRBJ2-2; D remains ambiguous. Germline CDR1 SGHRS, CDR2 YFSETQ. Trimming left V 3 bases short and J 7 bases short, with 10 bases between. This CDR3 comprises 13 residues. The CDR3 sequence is CASSSQVGGELFF. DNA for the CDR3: TGCGCCAGCAGCTCTCAGGTGGGCGGGGAGCTGTTTTTT. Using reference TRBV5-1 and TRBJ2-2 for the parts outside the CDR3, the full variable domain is KAGVTQTPRYLIKTRGQQVTLSCSPISGHRSVSWYQQTPGQGLQFLFEYFSETQRNKGNFPGRFSGRQFSNSRSEMNVSTLELGDSALYLCASSSQVGGELFFGEGSRLTVL.

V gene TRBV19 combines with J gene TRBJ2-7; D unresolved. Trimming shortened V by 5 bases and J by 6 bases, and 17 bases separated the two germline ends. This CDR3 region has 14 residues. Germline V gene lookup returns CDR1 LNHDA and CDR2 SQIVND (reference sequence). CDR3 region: CASSAGPLPGEQYF. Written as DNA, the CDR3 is TGTGCCAGTAGTGCCGGTCCGCTCCCCGGCGAGCAGTACTTC.

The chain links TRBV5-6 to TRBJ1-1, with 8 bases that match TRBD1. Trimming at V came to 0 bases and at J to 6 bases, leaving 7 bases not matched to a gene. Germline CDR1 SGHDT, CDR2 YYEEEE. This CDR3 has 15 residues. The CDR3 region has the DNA TGTGCCAGCAGCTTGGCCACAGGGGGGGTTGCTGAAGCTTTCTTT. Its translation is CASSLATGGVAEAFF. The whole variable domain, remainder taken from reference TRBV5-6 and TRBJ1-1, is DAGVTQSPTHLIKTRGQQVTLRCSPKSGHDTVSWYQQALGQGPQFIFQYYEEEERQRGNFPDRFSGHQFPNYSSELNVNALLLGDSALYLCASSLATGGVAEAFFGQGTRLTVV.

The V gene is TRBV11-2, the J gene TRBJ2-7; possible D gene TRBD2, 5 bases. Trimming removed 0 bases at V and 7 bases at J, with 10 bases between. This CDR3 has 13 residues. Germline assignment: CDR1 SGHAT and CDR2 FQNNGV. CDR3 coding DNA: TGTGCCAGCAGCTTAGAGCCGTCGGGGGAGCAGTACTTC. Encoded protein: CASSLEPSGEQYF.

The CDR3 DNA sequence: TGTGCCAGCAGCTTTCAACGGGTCAATGAGCAGTTCTTC. Translation gives CASSFQRVNEQFF. The rearrangement joins TRBV7-8 to TRBJ2-1; D ambiguous. The CDR3 is made up of 13 amino acids. Germline V gives CDR1 SGHVS, CDR2 FQNEAQ. V was shortened by 3 bases and J by 6 bases, with 9 bases between the two germline ends.

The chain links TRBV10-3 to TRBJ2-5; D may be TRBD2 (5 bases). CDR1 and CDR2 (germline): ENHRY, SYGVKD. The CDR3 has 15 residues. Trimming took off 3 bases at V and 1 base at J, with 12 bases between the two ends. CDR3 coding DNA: TGTGCCATCAGTGACGGCCGAGGGTCCCAAGAGACCCAGTACTTC. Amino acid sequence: CAISDGRGSQETQYF.

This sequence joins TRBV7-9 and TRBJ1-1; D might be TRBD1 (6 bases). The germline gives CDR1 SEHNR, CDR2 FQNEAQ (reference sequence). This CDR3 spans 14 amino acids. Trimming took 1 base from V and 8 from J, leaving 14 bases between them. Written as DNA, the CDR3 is TGTGCCAGCAGCTTAGGGCGCCAGGGGACCGAAGCTTTCTTT. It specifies CASSLGRQGTEAFF.

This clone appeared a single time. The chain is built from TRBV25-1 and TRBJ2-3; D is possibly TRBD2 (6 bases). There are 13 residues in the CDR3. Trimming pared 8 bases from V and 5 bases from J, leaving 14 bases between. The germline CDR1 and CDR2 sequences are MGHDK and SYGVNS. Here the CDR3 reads CASGGLFQDTQYF. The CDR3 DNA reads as TGTGCCAGCGGGGGACTCTTTCAAGATACGCAGTATTTT.

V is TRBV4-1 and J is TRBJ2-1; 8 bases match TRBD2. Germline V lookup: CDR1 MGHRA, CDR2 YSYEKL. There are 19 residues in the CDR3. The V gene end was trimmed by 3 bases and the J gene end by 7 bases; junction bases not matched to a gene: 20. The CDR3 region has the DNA TGCGCCAGCAGCCACGTCATCCGGGGGGGCCGTAGAGGGCGTAATGAGCAGTTCTTC. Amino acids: CASSHVIRGGRRGRNEQFF.

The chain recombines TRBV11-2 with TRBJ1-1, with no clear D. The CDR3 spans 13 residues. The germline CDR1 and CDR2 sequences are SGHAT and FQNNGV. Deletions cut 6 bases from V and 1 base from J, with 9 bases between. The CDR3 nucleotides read TGTGCCAGCAGATCCCTCAGGAACACTGAAGCTTTCTTT. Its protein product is CASRSLRNTEAFF.

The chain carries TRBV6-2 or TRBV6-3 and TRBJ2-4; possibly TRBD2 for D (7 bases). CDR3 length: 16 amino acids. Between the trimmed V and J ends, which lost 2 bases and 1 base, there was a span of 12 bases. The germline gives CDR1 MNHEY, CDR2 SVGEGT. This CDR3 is CASSYGGARAKNIQYF. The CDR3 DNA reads TGTGCCAGCAGTTACGGGGGGGCGCGGGCCAAAAACATTCAGTACTTC.

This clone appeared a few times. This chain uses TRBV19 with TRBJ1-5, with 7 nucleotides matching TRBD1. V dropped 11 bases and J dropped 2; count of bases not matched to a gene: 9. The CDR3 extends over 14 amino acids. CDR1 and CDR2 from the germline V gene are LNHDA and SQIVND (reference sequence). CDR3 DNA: TGTGCCTCAAGACAGGGCGGCGGCAATCAGCCCCAGCATTTT. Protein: CASRQGGGNQPQHF.

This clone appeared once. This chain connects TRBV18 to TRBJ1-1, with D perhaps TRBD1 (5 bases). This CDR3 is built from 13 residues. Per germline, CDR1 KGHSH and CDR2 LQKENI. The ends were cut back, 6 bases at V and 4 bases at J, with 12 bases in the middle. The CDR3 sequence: CASSRGRGTEAFF. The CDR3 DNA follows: TGTGCCAGCTCCCGCGGGAGGGGCACTGAAGCTTTCTTT.

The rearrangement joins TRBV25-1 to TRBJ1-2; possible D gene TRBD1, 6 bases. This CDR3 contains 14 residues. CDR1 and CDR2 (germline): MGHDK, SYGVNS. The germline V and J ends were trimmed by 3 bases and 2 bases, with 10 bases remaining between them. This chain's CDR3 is CASSDPRGNYGYTF. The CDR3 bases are TGTGCCAGCAGTGACCCGAGGGGGAACTATGGCTACACCTTC.

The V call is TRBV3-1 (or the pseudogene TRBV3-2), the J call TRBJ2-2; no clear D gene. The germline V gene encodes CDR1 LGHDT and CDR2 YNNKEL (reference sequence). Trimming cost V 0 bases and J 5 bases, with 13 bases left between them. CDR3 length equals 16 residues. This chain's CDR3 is CASSQDRVIRTGELFF. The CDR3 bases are TGTGCCAGCAGCCAAGATCGGGTTATTAGGACCGGGGAGCTGTTTTTT.